These 14 T cell receptor beta chains were sequenced from one sample in a study of cytotoxic CD8 clonotypes in ibrutinib-treated CLL. Sequencing used immunoSEQ multiplex PCR; TCRdb keeps in-frame clones, though not all of them. The data show some 22,000 clones, approximately 81% seen once. The specimen was PBMCs, collected before ibrutinib treatment. The receptors shown here come from a human donor with chronic lymphocytic leukemia.

The rearrangement links TRBV18 to TRBJ1-2, with D unclear. CDR3 length: 13 amino acids. V gave up 4 bases and J gave up 0 bases, with 6 bases separating them. Germline V gives CDR1 KGHSH, CDR2 LQKENI. The DNA for the CDR3 is TGTGCCAGCTCACTCCAAGCTAACTATGGCTACACCTTC. Protein product: CASSLQANYGYTF.

This chain connects TRBV27 to TRBJ2-3, with no clear D. V was pared by 0 bases and J by 7 bases, with 8 bases between. From germline, CDR1 is MNHEY and CDR2 SMNVEV (reference sequence). This CDR3 contains 13 residues. This CDR3 is CASSLSSVYTQYF. In DNA, the CDR3 is TGTGCCAGCAGTTTATCTAGTGTTTATACGCAGTATTTT.

V gene TRBV11-2 combines with J gene TRBJ2-1, with 7 bases that match TRBD2. CDR1 SGHAT and CDR2 FQNNGV come from the germline V gene. J was trimmed by 9 bases and V by 1 base; bases with no gene match: 3. The CDR3 loop spans 13 amino acids. This CDR3 reads CASSLGLAAEQFF. In DNA, the CDR3 is TGTGCCAGCAGCTTAGGGCTAGCGGCTGAGCAGTTCTTC.

V gene TRBV15 combines with J gene TRBJ2-7, with TRBD1 matching over 7 bases. Germline lookup yields CDR1 LNHNV and CDR2 YYDKDF (reference sequence). The J segment lost 5 bases and the V segment lost 0 bases, leaving 4 bases of the junction unmatched. This CDR3 region has 14 residues. CDR3 DNA sequence: TGTGCCACCAGCAGAGAAGGGCAGGGGGACGAGCAGTACTTC. Amino acid sequence: CATSREGQGDEQYF.

Only one count was recorded for this clone. This rearrangement joins TRBV9 to TRBJ2-1; 14 positions match TRBD2. The CDR3 loop spans 16 amino acids. J lost 3 bases, V lost 4 bases, and 3 bases had no gene match. Germline loops: CDR1 SGDLS, CDR2 YYNGEE. The CDR3 DNA follows: TGTGCCAGCAGCAAGGGACTAGCGGGAGACTACAATGAGCAGTTCTTC. Encoded protein: CASSKGLAGDYNEQFF. Filled out from reference TRBV9 and TRBJ2-1, the complete variable domain reads DSGVTQTPKHLITATGQRVTLRCSPRSGDLSVYWYQQSLDQGLQFLIQYYNGEERAKGNILERFSAQQFPDLHSELNLSSLELGDSALYFCASSKGLAGDYNEQFFGPGTRLTVL.

The chain couples TRBV30 to TRBJ1-2, with D uncertain. Germline V CDR1 and CDR2: GTSNPN, SVGIG (reference sequence). There are 13 residues in the CDR3. With 2 bases removed from V and 7 bases from J, the gap between germline ends came to 14 bases. The CDR3 sequence: CAWSKGPSSGYTF. The CDR3 bases are TGTGCCTGGAGTAAAGGACCCTCTAGTGGCTACACCTTC.

This clone was counted a single time. V usage is TRBV7-2 and J usage is TRBJ2-5; D is ambiguous. The germline V gene has CDR1 SGHTA and CDR2 FQGNSA. V was shortened by 1 base and J by 7 bases, with 10 bases between the two germline ends. This CDR3 spans 13 amino acids. The CDR3: CASSLGYGGTQYF. The CDR3 nucleotides read TGTGCCAGCAGCTTAGGGTATGGCGGGACCCAGTACTTC. Together with reference TRBV7-2 and TRBJ2-5, the CDR3 gives the full variable domain: GAGVSQSPSNKVTEKGKDVELRCDPISGHTALYWYRQSLGQGLEFLIYFQGNSAPDKSGLPSDRFSAERTGGSVSTLTIQRTQQEDSAVYLCASSLGYGGTQYFGPGTRLLVL.

The chain has TRBV9 and TRBJ1-2; perhaps TRBD1 as D (5 bases). CDR1 and CDR2 from the germline V gene are SGDLS and YYNGEE. Trimming removed 2 bases at V and 6 bases at J, with 11 bases between. This CDR3 region has 13 residues. The CDR3 loop reads CASSVPGANGYTF. CDR3 nucleotides: TGTGCCAGCAGCGTCCCCGGGGCTAATGGCTACACCTTC.

This clone has more than one count but fewer than ten. The chain links TRBV6-5 to TRBJ2-7; tentatively, D is TRBD2 (6 bases). This CDR3 is built from 13 residues. Germline V lookup: CDR1 MNHEY, CDR2 SVGAGI. V lost 6 bases and J 6 bases, leaving 15 bases between the germline ends. Here the CDR3 DNA reads TGTGCCAGCAGCCTGACTAGATCATCCGAGCAGTACTTC. It codes for CASSLTRSSEQYF.

The chain couples TRBV7-9 to TRBJ2-1; TRBD1 might be the D (6 bases). The length of the CDR3 is 18 residues. The V gene lost 8 bases and the J gene lost 0 bases, with 23 bases spanning the gap. The germline gives CDR1 SEHNR, CDR2 FQNEAQ (reference sequence). The CDR3 spells CASFPGYRQGSSYNEQFF. The CDR3 nucleotides are TGTGCCAGCTTCCCTGGCTACCGCCAGGGGAGCTCCTACAATGAGCAGTTCTTC.

V usage is TRBV2 and J usage is TRBJ2-2, with 8 positions matching TRBD1. Germline V lookup: CDR1 SNHLY, CDR2 FYNNEI. The CDR3 is 12 residues long. J lost 6 bases, V lost 7 bases, and 1 base had no gene match. The CDR3 nucleotides read TGTGCCAGCACCAGGGGGCCCGGGGAGCTGTTTTTT. Translation: CASTRGPGELFF.

Here the CDR3 reads CASSNPSGNTYEQYF. The CDR3 DNA sequence: TGTGCCAGCAGCAACCCCTCCGGCAACACCTACGAGCAGTACTTC. The rearrangement uses TRBV21-1 and TRBJ2-7. TRBV21-1 is recorded as a pseudogene. The CDR3 runs 15 residues.

The rearrangement links TRBV4-2 to TRBJ1-1, with D unclear. The V end was cut by 1 base, the J end by 0 bases, with 12 bases between. The germline V gene encodes CDR1 LGHNA and CDR2 YNFKEQ. The CDR3 loop spans 16 amino acids. The CDR3 loop reads CASSQGGSSVNTEAFF. CDR3 in DNA: TGTGCCAGCAGCCAAGGTGGTAGCAGCGTGAACACTGAAGCTTTCTTT.

This chain joins TRBV13 and TRBJ2-3; D remains ambiguous. Trimming shortened V by 2 bases and J by 0 bases, and 9 bases separated the two germline ends. Germline loops: CDR1 PRHDT, CDR2 FYEKMQ (reference sequence). This CDR3 is built from 15 residues. The CDR3 reads CASSLSPASTDTQYF. The CDR3 DNA reads as TGTGCCAGCAGCTTAAGTCCGGCTAGCACAGATACGCAGTATTTT.